This T cell receptor beta chain was captured in a study of PD-1 blockade in classical Hodgkin lymphoma. Germline trimming cut 1 base from V and 0 bases from J; bases unmatched to any gene: 5. CDR3 length: 17 amino acids. Germline values: CDR1 SGHVS, CDR2 FQNEAQ. Clones were read by immunoSEQ multiplex PCR, and TCRdb kept only the in-frame ones, dropping some. This table holds about 21,000 clones, around two thirds found once. With no exception, relapse followed autologous stem cell transplantation in all patients, and brentuximab vedotin exposure varied. Best overall response was complete response, partial response or progressive disease in these relapsed/refractory classical Hodgkin lymphoma patients. Points from the study as a whole: Significant TCR diversity gains by C4D1 occurred in CD4+ but not CD8+ cells.

In the case of this clone: The antigen remains undetermined.

The input for sequencing was peripheral blood mononuclear cells (PBMCs), taken at baseline. This clonotype originated in a human donor with classical Hodgkin lymphoma. The V and J genes are TRBV7-8 and TRBJ2-3; 9 bases map to TRBD2. The CDR3 region is CASSLVGTSLSTDTQYF. DNA of the CDR3: TGTGCCAGCAGCTTAGTCGGGACTAGCCTTAGCACAGATACGCAGTATTTT.